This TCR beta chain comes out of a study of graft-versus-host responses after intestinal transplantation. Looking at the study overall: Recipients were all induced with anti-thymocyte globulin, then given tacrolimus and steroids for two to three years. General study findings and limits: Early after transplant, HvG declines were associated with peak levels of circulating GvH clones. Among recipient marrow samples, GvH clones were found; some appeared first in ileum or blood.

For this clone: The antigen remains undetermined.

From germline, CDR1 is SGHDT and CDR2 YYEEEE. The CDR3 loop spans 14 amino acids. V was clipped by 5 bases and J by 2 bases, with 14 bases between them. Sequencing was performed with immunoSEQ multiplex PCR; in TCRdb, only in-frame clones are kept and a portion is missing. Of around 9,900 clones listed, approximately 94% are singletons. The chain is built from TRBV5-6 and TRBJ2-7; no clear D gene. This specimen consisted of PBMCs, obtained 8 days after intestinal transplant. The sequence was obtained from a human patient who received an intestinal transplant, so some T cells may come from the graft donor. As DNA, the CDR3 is TGTGCCAGCAGGTTGTGGAACAACGCCTACGAGCAGTACTTC. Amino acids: CASRLWNNAYEQYF.